Listed below are T cell receptor beta chains from one sample, sequenced in a study of blood T cell repertoires in COVID-19. Here immunoSEQ multiplex PCR was the method, and the copy in TCRdb shows in-frame clones only, minus some. Here the sample spans about 73,000 clones, roughly three quarters being singletons. The sample taken for sequencing was peripheral blood. The receptor source for this set is a man between 65 and 85 years old with COVID-19, enrolled during active disease. The CDR3 runs from the conserved cysteine through the conserved F or W. D genes are given only for firm matches. Some rows mark clone size as missing; the rest say once, few, many or name a class of expanded clone.

TRBD2	NA	TRBV19	TRBJ2-1	TGTGCCAGTAGTCGAGGAACTAGCGAGATATACAATGAGCAGTTCTTC	CASSRGTSEIYNEQFF
NA	few	TRBV6-5	TRBJ1-2	TGTGCCAGCAGTCAAAACAGGGCCGGCTACACCTTC	CASSQNRAGYTF
NA	NA	TRBV10-3	TRBJ1-1	TGTGCCATCAGTGAGCAAAGAGGAGAAGCTTTCTTT	CAISEQRGEAFF
TRBD1	NA	TRBV6-5	TRBJ2-7	TGTGCCTGTCTGGACAGGGATAGGTACGAGCAGTACTTC	CACLDRDRYEQYF
TRBD1	NA	TRBV4-1	TRBJ1-2	TGCGCCAGCAGCCACGACAGGGGCCCAGGGTATGGCTACACCTTC	CASSHDRGPGYGYTF
TRBD1	NA	TRBV30	TRBJ1-5	TGTGCCTGGAGACGACCGGGACAGGGGATTCAGCCCCAGCATTTT	CAWRRPGQGIQPQHF
TRBD2	NA	TRBV3-1/TRBV3-2	TRBJ2-3	TGTGCCAGCAGCCAGTGGACTAGCGGGAGCGAACGGGATACGCAGTATTTT	CASSQWTSGSERDTQYF
TRBD2	NA	TRBV5-1	TRBJ2-1	TGCGCCAGCAGCTCTCTAGCGGGAGCAAAATACAATGAGCAGTTCTTC	CASSSLAGAKYNEQFF
TRBD1	NA	TRBV5-1	TRBJ1-3	TGCGCCAGCAGCTTAGACAGGGAGGAAGCCTCTGGAAACACCATATATTTT	CASSLDREEASGNTIYF
NA	NA	TRBV7-8	TRBJ1-1	TGTGCCAGCAGCTTAGAAGCGTACACTGAAGCTTTCTTT	CASSLEAYTEAFF
TRBD1	few	TRBV7-9	TRBJ2-3	TGTGCCAGCAGTTATGGACAGGGGCCCACAGATACGCAGTATTTT	CASSYGQGPTDTQYF
TRBD1	NA	TRBV2	TRBJ1-2	TGTGCCAGCAATGGAAGGGGGCGTAACTATGGCTACACCTTC	CASNGRGRNYGYTF
NA	NA	TRBV19	TRBJ1-1	TGTGCCAGTAGTATAAGCCGCAGGGTTGCAGCTGAAGCTTTCTTT	CASSISRRVAAEAFF
NA	NA	TRBV28	TRBJ2-1	TGTGCCAGCAGTTTAATGGGCACCAGCTCCTACAATGAGCAGTTCTTC	CASSLMGTSSYNEQFF
TRBD2	NA	TRBV5-1	TRBJ2-1	TGCGCCAGCAGCCCCTCAGTAGCGGGAGGGCCGGATGAGCAGTTCTTC	CASSPSVAGGPDEQFF
NA	NA	TRBV28	TRBJ2-7	TGTGCCAGCAGTTCCGGGACTTTTCATTACGAGCAGTACTTC	CASSSGTFHYEQYF
TRBD2	NA	TRBV28	TRBJ2-7	TGTGCCAGCAGTTTAAGGCTGACTAGCGGGAGCGAGCAGTACTTC	CASSLRLTSGSEQYF
NA	NA	TRBV15	TRBJ2-2	TGTGCCACCAGCAGAGATAAGGGCCGAGGGAGCACCGGGGAGCTGTTTTTT	CATSRDKGRGSTGELFF
NA	NA	TRBV7-2	TRBJ2-4	TGTGCCAGCAGCTTAAGGCGAACAGATAACATTCAGTACTTC	CASSLRRTDNIQYF
NA	NA	TRBV6-2/TRBV6-3	TRBJ1-5	TGTGCCAGCAGTCCGCTGGACAGTTTTAGCAATCAGCCCCAGCATTTT	CASSPLDSFSNQPQHF
NA	NA	TRBV25-1	TRBJ1-1	TGTGCCAGCGTGGAAACGGGTTGGAACACTGAAGCTTTCTTT	CASVETGWNTEAFF
NA	NA	TRBV30	TRBJ1-4	TGTGCCTGGGCCCAGTGGCCCAATGAAAAACTGTTTTTT	CAWAQWPNEKLFF
NA	NA	TRBV2	TRBJ1-4	TGTGCCAGCAGCCGATCAGGCGCAACTAATGAAAAACTGTTTTTT	CASSRSGATNEKLFF
TRBD1	NA	TRBV7-6	TRBJ1-2	TGTGCCAGCAGCCCCCACCCAGGGGGAAGCTATGGCTACACCTTC	CASSPHPGGSYGYTF
NA	NA	TRBV30	TRBJ1-2	TGTGCCTGGAGTGTACCGGGGGTAGAAGGCTACACCTTC	CAWSVPGVEGYTF
NA	NA	TRBV5-5	TRBJ1-4	TGTGCCAGCAGCTTGGAAGTAGTTGAAAAACTGTTTTTT	CASSLEVVEKLFF
TRBD2	NA	TRBV27	TRBJ2-1	TGTGCCAGCAGTCGGACTAGCGGGAGAATATACAATGAGCAGTTCTTC	CASSRTSGRIYNEQFF
TRBD2	NA	TRBV3-1/TRBV3-2	TRBJ2-3	TGTGCCAGCAGCCCTTCAGGGACTAGTCCAGGAGATACGCAGTATTTT	CASSPSGTSPGDTQYF